The 30 T cell receptor beta chains below come from one sample, sequenced in a study of human T cells and chemical hapten exposure. The time point was: patch test 1, 2 weeks after DPC sensitization. Treatment indicated: therapeutic diphenylcyclopropenone sensitization with weekly scalp DPC. Each CDR3 protein is one row after TCRdb ran MiXCR on the RACE reads. The sample has approximately 100,000 distinct CDR3 sequences; approximately 10% are singletons. The sample consisted of whole blood, taken in connection with sensitization to the hapten diphenylcyclopropenone (DPC). These receptors were collected from a woman aged 40 to 50 with alopecia areata. Some clones in this sample may be carry-over from other donors' samples.

In its sample, this clonotype was seen once. The chain employs TRBV6-4 and TRBJ2-7, with D possibly being TRBD2 (6 bases). CDR1 and CDR2 from the germline V gene are MRHNA and SNTAGT. CDR3 length: 15 amino acids. V was pared by 8 bases and J by 0 bases, with 17 bases between. CDR3 nucleotides: TGTGCCAGCCCCGGAGGGAGGAACTTCTCCTACGAGCAGTACTTC. Translating it yields CASPGGRNFSYEQYF.

This clonotype showed up just a few times. The V gene is TRBV28, the J gene TRBJ2-7; 7 nucleotides align to TRBD1. Trimming cost V 6 bases and J 0 bases; bases outside gene matches: 8. The germline CDR1 and CDR2 sequences are MDHEN and SYDVKM. This CDR3 region has 15 residues. CDR3 bases: TGTGCCAGCAGACCAACAGGGGCTCCCTCCTACGAGCAGTACTTC. Encoded protein: CASRPTGAPSYEQYF.

The chain is built from TRBV28 and TRBJ2-2; the D gene could be TRBD1 or TRBD2 (5 bases each). The CDR3 is made up of 15 amino acids. Deletions cut 5 bases from V and 3 bases from J, with 13 bases between. Looked up from germline, CDR1 is MDHEN and CDR2 is SYDVKM. CDR3 sequence reads: CASSTGTVDTGELFF. In DNA, the CDR3 is TGTGCCAGCAGTACCGGGACGGTAGACACCGGGGAGCTGTTTTTT.

This clonotype occurred a few times. The rearrangement joins TRBV2 to TRBJ2-1; 11 bases are a match to TRBD2. This CDR3 has 18 residues. J gave up 0 bases and V 8 bases, and 12 bases lay outside the gene matches. CDR1 and CDR2 (germline): SNHLY, FYNNEI. The CDR3 nucleotides read TGTGCCAGCGCGGGGTCTCTAGCGGGAGGCCACTCCTACAATGAGCAGTTCTTC. Amino acids: CASAGSLAGGHSYNEQFF.

This chain uses TRBV29-1 with TRBJ1-1; a weak D match, TRBD1 (5 bases). The ends were cut back, 6 bases at V and 1 base at J, with 9 bases in the middle. This CDR3 has 12 amino acids. The germline V gene has CDR1 SQVTM and CDR2 ANQGSEA. CDR3 nucleotides: TGCAGCGTCAGACAGAAGAACACTGAAGCTTTCTTT. Protein product: CSVRQKNTEAFF.

On this clonotype itself: This may be a read error, as it is one base from a much larger clone. In this CDR3 the conserved last residue, phenylalanine or tryptophan, is missing, so a read error is likely. V usage is TRBV18 and J usage is TRBJ1-1; the D is unclear. CDR1 is KGHSH and CDR2 is LQKENI in the germline V gene. This CDR3 contains 16 residues. Trimming removed 3 bases at V and 1 base at J, with 15 bases between. The CDR3 DNA reads TGTGCCAGCTCACCTGAAGAGCATGGCCCGAACACTGAAGCTTTCATT. This encodes CASSPEEHGPNTEAFI.

This clonotype was counted ten times or more. J is TRBJ2-7 and V is TRBV7-8; D remains unclear. The germline V gene has CDR1 SGHVS and CDR2 FQNEAQ. V lost 8 bases and J 4 bases, leaving 21 bases between the germline ends. CDR3 length equals 15 residues. This chain's CDR3 is CASRLMGSWVYEQYF. The CDR3 bases are TGTGCCAGCCGACTGATGGGTAGTTGGGTGTACGAGCAGTACTTC.

This chain links TRBV20-1 with TRBJ1-5, with D perhaps matching TRBD1 (5 bases). The germline CDR1 and CDR2 sequences are DFQATT and SNEGSKA (reference sequence). Trimming shortened V by 3 bases and J by 4 bases, and 10 bases separated the two germline ends. The CDR3 spans 13 residues. The CDR3 DNA reads as TGCAGTGCTAGGGGGGATGGGAATCAGCCCCAGCATTTT. Its protein is CSARGDGNQPQHF.

The chain couples TRBV27 to TRBJ2-1; D is unresolved. The CDR3 is 12 residues long. Germline assignment: CDR1 MNHEY and CDR2 SMNVEV (reference sequence). Trimming stripped 3 bases from V and 6 bases from J, with 6 bases between. The CDR3 bases are TGTGCCAGCAGTTTTCGGGTCAATGAGCAGTTCTTC. It is translated as CASSFRVNEQFF.

This clonotype appeared a few times. The chain combines TRBV6-6 with TRBJ1-5, with D perhaps matching TRBD1 (5 bases). The CDR3 runs to 14 residues. V lost 8 bases and J 3 bases, leaving 14 bases between the germline ends. Germline loops: CDR1 MNHNY, CDR2 SVGAGI (reference sequence). The CDR3: CASGVGASNQPQHF. CDR3 nucleotides: TGTGCCAGCGGCGTAGGGGCATCCAATCAGCCCCAGCATTTT.

Ten or more counts support this clonotype. The rearrangement uses TRBV12-3 or TRBV12-4 and TRBJ2-1; possibly TRBD1 or TRBD2 for D (6 bases each). The CDR3 extends over 14 amino acids. Trimming took off 5 bases at V and 9 bases at J, with 17 bases between the two ends. The CDR3 DNA follows: TGTGCCAGCAGTCCCCCCCCGGGGGCGATTGAGCAGTTCTTC. Translating gives CASSPPPGAIEQFF.

V usage is TRBV12-3 or TRBV12-4 and J usage is TRBJ2-5, with TRBD2 matching 13 bases. The length of the CDR3 is 15 residues. After removal of 7 bases from V and 5 bases from J, the junction contained 7 bases not matched to a gene. CDR3 protein: CASTPTSGGFETQYF. The CDR3 DNA reads TGTGCCAGCACCCCGACTAGCGGGGGGTTCGAGACCCAGTACTTC.

This clonotype was seen ten or more times. V usage is TRBV12-5 and J usage is TRBJ2-5, with 8 bases fitting TRBD1. Unmatched junction bases numbered 8, after V lost 7 bases and J lost 7 bases. CDR1 is LGHNT, CDR2 FRNRAP, per germline. CDR3 length: 13 residues. Here the CDR3 reads CASASQGAGTQYF. The CDR3 nucleotides read TGTGCTAGTGCGTCCCAGGGGGCGGGGACCCAGTACTTC.

The chain carries TRBV6-6 and TRBJ2-4; D perhaps matches TRBD2 (6 bases). Germline V gives CDR1 MNHNY, CDR2 SVGAGI (reference sequence). Between the trimmed V and J ends, which lost 5 bases and 0 bases, there was a span of 17 bases. CDR3 length: 17 residues. Written as DNA, the CDR3 is TGTGCCAGCAGTGACCAGGGACTTCTCACAGCCAAAAACATTCAGTACTTC. This codes for CASSDQGLLTAKNIQYF.

The chain joins TRBV6-5 to TRBJ2-1, with 12 bases aligning to TRBD2. There are 16 residues in the CDR3. Germline V gene data show CDR1 as MNHEY and CDR2 as SVGAGI. Trimming took 6 bases from V and 3 from J; bases not matched to a gene: 6. CDR3 in amino acids: CASRTGGLAGYNEQFF. The CDR3 DNA follows: TGTGCCAGCAGGACTGGGGGACTAGCGGGCTACAATGAGCAGTTCTTC.

The J gene is TRBJ1-1, the V gene TRBV18, with 9 positions matching TRBD1. The ends lost 2 bases at V and 2 bases at J; junction bases unmatched: 9. Germline lookup yields CDR1 KGHSH and CDR2 LQKENI. This CDR3 comprises 17 residues. Here the CDR3 reads CASSPGQGIRTNTEAFF. The DNA for the CDR3 is TGTGCCAGCTCACCAGGACAGGGGATTCGGACTAACACTGAAGCTTTCTTT.

Only a few counts were recorded for this clonotype. The chain uses TRBV27 and TRBJ1-5, with TRBD1 identical over 7 bases. V was clipped by 5 bases and J by 4 bases; unmatched bases: 8. The CDR3 has 15 residues. Germline values: CDR1 MNHEY, CDR2 SMNVEV (reference sequence). The CDR3 sequence: CASSATGFANQPQHF. The CDR3 DNA reads as TGTGCCAGCAGTGCGACAGGGTTTGCGAATCAGCCCCAGCATTTT.

This clonotype was recorded many times. The chain recombines TRBV29-1 with TRBJ1-4; 8 nucleotides align to TRBD1. V shed 7 bases and J 8 bases; nucleotides not matched to a gene: 6. Looked up from germline, CDR1 is SQVTM and CDR2 is ANQGSEA. The CDR3 has 12 amino acids. The CDR3 here is CSATWTGEKLFF. For the CDR3, the DNA is TGCAGCGCCACCTGGACAGGGGAAAAACTGTTTTTT.

This chain links TRBV7-3 with TRBJ2-2; D is possibly TRBD1 (6 bases). Germline CDR1 is SGHTA and CDR2 is FQGTGA. Trimming removed 2 bases at V and 5 bases at J, with 15 bases between. This CDR3 is built from 16 residues. CDR3 protein: CASSLLPGGATGELFF. The CDR3 DNA reads TGTGCCAGCAGCTTACTGCCTGGGGGCGCGACCGGGGAGCTGTTTTTT.

Note on this clonotype: Since a much larger clone is just one base distant, this may be a read error. The gene calls are TRBV6-6 and TRBJ1-2, with 10 bases that match TRBD1. V trimming: 5 bases; J trimming: 6 bases; junction bases outside the gene matches: 9. Germline values: CDR1 MNHNY, CDR2 SVGAGI (reference sequence). The CDR3 covers 15 residues. CDR3 in DNA: TGTGCCAGCAGTGGTCCCGGGACAGGGGATCATGGCTACACCTTC. Translation gives CASSGPGTGDHGYTF.

This clonotype was observed many times. V and J are TRBV9 and TRBJ1-1, with 8 bases identical to TRBD1. Germline V lookup: CDR1 SGDLS, CDR2 YYNGEE. There are 14 residues in the CDR3. With V trimmed by 4 bases and J by 1 base, 3 bases remained unmatched. The CDR3 loop is CASSFGTGNTEAFF. The CDR3, as DNA: TGTGCCAGCAGCTTCGGGACAGGGAACACTGAAGCTTTCTTT.

V is TRBV3-2 and J is TRBJ2-7; whether TRBD1, the table's D call, matches the DNA was not checked. TRBV3-2 is assigned pseudogene status. CDR3 length equals 15 residues. The CDR3 DNA reads as TGTGCCAGCAGCCAAGGACAACGCCCGTCTCGATCACAGTACTTC. This codes for CASSQGQRPSRSQYF.

This clonotype was detected ten times or more. The V and J genes are TRBV27 and TRBJ1-1; D not resolved. V was clipped by 8 bases and J by 0 bases, with 19 bases between them. This CDR3 has 16 amino acids. Germline V lookup: CDR1 MNHEY, CDR2 SMNVEV (reference sequence). CDR3 DNA: TGTGCCAGCGGTTCCAGATCCGGATCTATGAACACTGAAGCTTTCTTT. Translation gives CASGSRSGSMNTEAFF.

V is TRBV27 and J is TRBJ1-5, with TRBD1 matching over 9 bases. The germline V gene has CDR1 MNHEY and CDR2 SMNVEV (reference sequence). This CDR3 is built from 14 residues. V shed 5 bases and J 5 bases; nucleotides not matched to a gene: 4. The chain's CDR3 is CASSPDRGYQPQHF. The CDR3 DNA follows: TGTGCCAGCAGTCCCGACAGGGGGTATCAGCCCCAGCATTTT.

This clonotype has a count of ten or more. V is TRBV7-2 and J is TRBJ2-1; TRBD2 matches at 8 bases. The trim removed 2 bases at V and 7 bases at J, leaving 10 bases unmatched. The germline V gene has CDR1 SGHTA and CDR2 FQGNSA. This CDR3 comprises 16 residues. CDR3 in DNA: TGTGCCAGCAGCTTATTGGGACGGGGGGGCCGAAATGAGCAGTTCTTC. Its protein is CASSLLGRGGRNEQFF.

This clonotype was counted between two and nine times. The gene calls are TRBV25-1 and TRBJ1-6; 7 nucleotides match TRBD1. V trimming: 8 bases; J trimming: 7 bases; junction bases outside the gene matches: 14. Germline loops: CDR1 MGHDK, CDR2 SYGVNS. The CDR3 is 16 amino acids. The CDR3 bases are TGTGCCAGCGGCGTTGGGCAGGGGGGTCCAAATTCACCCCTCCACTTT. Translated: CASGVGQGGPNSPLHF. Looking up the rest from reference TRBV25-1 and TRBJ1-6 gives the full variable domain: EADIYQTPRYLVIGTGKKITLECSQTMGHDKMYWYQQDPGMELHLIHYSYGVNSTEKGDLSSESTVSRIRTEHFPLTLESARPSHTSQYLCASGVGQGGPNSPLHFGNGTRLTVT.

The sample holds a few counts of this clonotype. The junction differs from germline at one of its ends, possibly a read error. The chain links TRBV7-2 to TRBJ1-3; perhaps TRBD1 as D (6 bases). The CDR3 consists of 18 residues. Looked up from germline, CDR1 is SGHTA and CDR2 is FQGNSA. DNA for the CDR3: TGTGCCAGCAGCTTACAAACAGGGCCCTCAAACTCTGAAAACACCATATATTTT. The encoded protein is CASSLQTGPSNSENTIYF. The full variable domain, rest sourced from reference TRBV7-2 and TRBJ1-3, is GAGVSQSPSNKVTEKGKDVELRCDPISGHTALYWYRQSLGQGLEFLIYFQGNSAPDKSGLPSDRFSAERTGGSVSTLTIQRTQQEDSAVYLCASSLQTGPSNSENTIYFGEGSWLTVV.

J is TRBJ2-3 and V is TRBV7-2; no reliable D call. In germline, CDR1 is SGHTA, CDR2 FQGNSA. The CDR3 length is 13 residues. V was clipped by 9 bases and J by 2 bases, with 12 bases between them. The CDR3, as DNA: TGTGCCAGTCTCACCGGCAACACAGATACGCAGTATTTT. Protein: CASLTGNTDTQYF.

This clonotype appeared many times. The chain combines TRBV20-1 with TRBJ2-3; 10 positions match TRBD2. CDR1 DFQATT and CDR2 SNEGSKA come from the germline V gene (reference sequence). The CDR3 consists of 18 residues. Trimming cost V 0 bases and J 1 base; bases outside gene matches: 10. The CDR3: CSARDPSGGARGTDTQYF. The CDR3 DNA reads TGCAGTGCTAGAGATCCCAGCGGGGGGGCACGTGGCACAGATACGCAGTATTTT.

This clonotype was counted at least ten times. V gene TRBV10-3 combines with J gene TRBJ2-5; D may be TRBD1 (5 bases). The V and J ends lost 8 bases and 1 base respectively, with 8 bases between them. The germline gives CDR1 ENHRY, CDR2 SYGVKD. The CDR3 totals 12 residues. The CDR3 protein is CAIAGFQETQYF. The CDR3 region has the DNA TGTGCCATCGCAGGGTTCCAAGAGACCCAGTACTTC.